The 24 T cell receptor beta chains reported below all come from one sample, sequenced in a study of vaccination and CD4 T cells after COVID-19. Their cognate antigens are unknown. With the Oncomine TCR Beta short-read assay, DNA from cultured CD4+ T cells was sequenced. TCRdb re-called the PCR reads through MiXCR, storing one row per CDR3 protein. In the table there are some 7,600 distinct CDR3 sequences, more than 35% of which are singletons. Treatment specified: approximately 9-day PBMC culture with coronavirus spike peptide pools or control peptides (ViraFEST assay). It was before the COVID-19 pandemic (2011-2018) that the unexposed donor's CD4+ T cells were collected. The sequenced material came from CD4+ T cells from blood, cultured in vitro. These TCRs come from a human donor in good health.

This chain uses TRBV2 with TRBJ2-7, with 9 bases lining up with TRBD2. Germline values: CDR1 SNHLY, CDR2 FYNNEI. This CDR3 spans 15 amino acids. V lost 2 bases, J lost 6 bases, and 8 bases stayed unmatched. The CDR3 DNA follows: TGTGCCAGCAGTGAAACGGGACTAGCTCGGCGCGAGCAGTACTTC. Protein: CASSETGLARREQYF.

The sample holds one count of this clonotype. This sequence joins TRBV7-3 and TRBJ2-3; D unresolved. Trimming cost V 5 bases and J 3 bases, with 12 bases left between them. CDR1 SGHTA and CDR2 FQGTGA come from the germline V gene. The CDR3 spans 14 residues. The CDR3 protein is CASSPSVRTDTQYF. The CDR3 DNA reads TGTGCCAGCAGCCCATCGGTGAGGACAGATACGCAGTATTTT.

The rearrangement uses TRBV29-1 and TRBJ1-1; D is possibly TRBD1 (6 bases). CDR1 is SQVTM, CDR2 ANQGSEA, per germline. The CDR3 runs to 16 residues. Trimming removed 0 bases from V and 1 base from J, with 15 bases in between. CDR3 protein: CSVEDRVRGRNTEAFF. The CDR3 nucleotides are TGCAGCGTTGAAGATCGGGTCAGGGGTCGGAACACTGAAGCTTTCTTT.

The rearrangement joins TRBV19 to TRBJ2-7, with 9 positions matching TRBD1. The J segment lost 5 bases and the V segment lost 5 bases, leaving 10 bases of the junction unmatched. Germline CDR1 reads LNHDA; CDR2 reads SQIVND (reference sequence). The CDR3 extends over 15 amino acids. This CDR3 reads CASSPGGQGLNEQYF. For the CDR3, the DNA is TGTGCCAGTAGTCCCGGGGGACAGGGACTAAACGAGCAGTACTTC.

This sequence joins TRBV30 and TRBJ1-2, with D maybe TRBD1 (5 bases). Per the germline V gene, CDR1 is GTSNPN and CDR2 is SVGIG (reference sequence). V dropped 5 bases and J dropped 8 bases, with 15 bases sitting between them. The CDR3 covers 12 residues. CDR3 sequence reads: CAWVEGTLGYTF. The CDR3, as DNA: TGTGCCTGGGTGGAAGGGACTTTGGGCTACACCTTC.

The gene calls are TRBV2 and TRBJ1-6, with unresolved D. Germline CDR1 and CDR2: SNHLY and FYNNEI. Trimming pared 2 bases from V and 7 bases from J, leaving 15 bases between. The CDR3 sequence is 16 residues long. The CDR3 coding sequence is TGTGCCAGCAGTGAAAAACCCCCGGGGTACAATTCACCCCTCCACTTT. The encoded protein is CASSEKPPGYNSPLHF. The variable domain in full, completed from reference TRBV2 and TRBJ1-6, reads EPEVTQTPSHQVTQMGQEVILRCVPISNHLYFYWYRQILGQKVEFLVSFYNNEISEKSEIFDDQFSVERPDGSNFTLKIRSTKLEDSAMYFCASSEKPPGYNSPLHFGNGTRLTVT.

This clonotype has just a few counts. The chain links TRBV6-1 to TRBJ2-6; no firm D call. The V end was cut by 7 bases, the J end by 2 bases, with 9 bases between. In germline, CDR1 is MNHNS, CDR2 SASEGT. The CDR3 runs 14 residues. The CDR3, as DNA: TGTGCCAGCACCGCTTATCCTGGGGCCAACGTCCTGACTTTC. This codes for CASTAYPGANVLTF.

The rearrangement links TRBV7-2 to TRBJ2-3; unclear D gene. V shed 7 bases and J shed 4 bases, with 9 bases lying between them. The CDR3 totals 12 residues. Germline CDR1 SGHTA, CDR2 FQGNSA. In nucleotides, the CDR3 is TGTGCCAGCACCACCGGTCCAGATACGCAGTATTTT. This encodes CASTTGPDTQYF.

The gene calls are TRBV6-1 and TRBJ1-3; D gene unclear. V shed 6 bases and J shed 0 bases, with 9 bases lying between them. The length of the CDR3 is 14 residues. CDR1 and CDR2 (germline): MNHNS, SASEGT. The CDR3 region has the DNA TGTGCCAGCAGCTCGTCTAGCTCTGGAAACACCATATATTTT. Residues: CASSSSSSGNTIYF.

J is TRBJ1-5 and V is TRBV12-3 or TRBV12-4; D uncertain. This CDR3 region has 13 residues. V was cut by 5 bases and J by 5 bases, with 10 bases left in between. This CDR3 is CASSPRRDQPQHF. CDR3 bases: TGTGCCAGCAGTCCGAGGAGGGATCAGCCCCAGCATTTT.

This clonotype was seen a single time. The CDR3 bases are TGTGCCAGCAGGCCAGGGTACTCTGGAAACACCATATATTTT. Translated: CASRPGYSGNTIYF. This sequence joins TRBV27 and TRBJ1-3, with D possibly TRBD1 on 5 matching bases. This CDR3 comprises 14 residues. The V gene lost 6 bases and the J gene lost 0 bases, with 9 bases spanning the gap. Germline CDR1 is MNHEY and CDR2 is SMNVEV (reference sequence).

This chain joins TRBV20-1 and TRBJ2-5; D gene ambiguous. Germline CDR1 and CDR2: DFQATT and SNEGSKA (reference sequence). There are 11 residues in the CDR3. V gave up 2 bases and J gave up 4 bases, with 5 bases separating them. This chain's CDR3 is CSARPLETQYF. As DNA, the CDR3 is TGCAGTGCTAGACCGCTAGAGACCCAGTACTTC.

A few counts support this clonotype. V and J are TRBV6-1 and TRBJ1-1, with a weak D call TRBD1 (5 bases). Trimming left V 6 bases short and J 6 bases short, with 8 bases between. From germline, CDR1 is MNHNS and CDR2 SASEGT. This CDR3 comprises 11 residues. The CDR3 bases are TGTGCCAGCAGCGGGGGATCTGAAGCTTTCTTT. Its protein product is CASSGGSEAFF.

The chain combines TRBV19 with TRBJ2-3, with TRBD2 as a possible D gene (6 bases). The CDR3 length is 12 residues. Deletions cut 5 bases from V and 8 bases from J, with 11 bases between. CDR1 LNHDA and CDR2 SQIVND come from the germline V gene (reference sequence). CDR3 protein: CASSPLGGTQYF. The CDR3 DNA sequence: TGTGCCAGTAGTCCCCTCGGGGGTACGCAGTATTTT.

The chain recombines TRBV2 with TRBJ1-2, with 7 bases matching TRBD1. Per the germline V gene, CDR1 is SNHLY and CDR2 is FYNNEI. With 2 bases clipped from V and 4 bases from J, the junction kept 7 bases outside the gene matches. The CDR3 is 15 amino acids. CDR3 amino acids: CASSERLPGGYGYTF. CDR3 coding DNA: TGTGCCAGCAGTGAACGCCTCCCAGGGGGCTATGGCTACACCTTC. The entire variable domain, with the rest obtained from reference TRBV2 and TRBJ1-2, is as follows: EPEVTQTPSHQVTQMGQEVILRCVPISNHLYFYWYRQILGQKVEFLVSFYNNEISEKSEIFDDQFSVERPDGSNFTLKIRSTKLEDSAMYFCASSERLPGGYGYTFGSGTRLTVV.

This clonotype was seen only a few times. V is TRBV6-5 and J is TRBJ2-5; D remains unclear. This CDR3 has 13 residues. Germline CDR1 and CDR2: MNHEY and SVGAGI. Trimming cost V 0 bases and J 0 bases, with 2 bases left between them. CDR3 in amino acids: CASSYSYQETQYF. DNA for the CDR3: TGTGCCAGCAGTTACTCGTACCAAGAGACCCAGTACTTC.

The V call is TRBV7-8, the J call TRBJ2-7; 7 positions agree with TRBD2. Trimming took 4 bases from V and 2 from J; bases not matched to a gene: 8. The CDR3 loop spans 15 amino acids. Germline CDR1 and CDR2: SGHVS and FQNEAQ. CDR3: CASSSPVLAAYEQYF. The CDR3 DNA is TGTGCCAGCAGCTCCCCAGTTCTAGCGGCCTACGAGCAGTACTTC. Drawing the rest from reference TRBV7-8 and TRBJ2-7, the complete variable domain is GAGVSQSPRYKVAKRGQDVALRCDPISGHVSLFWYQQALGQGPEFLTYFQNEAQLDKSGLPSDRFFAERPEGSVSTLKIQRTQQEDSAVYLCASSSPVLAAYEQYFGPGTRLTVT.

This clonotype has only a few counts. The V gene is TRBV20-1, the J gene TRBJ2-5; D possibly corresponds to TRBD1 (6 bases). The CDR3 runs 12 residues. CDR1 and CDR2 (germline): DFQATT, SNEGSKA (reference sequence). Trimming took off 2 bases at V and 3 bases at J, with 7 bases between the two ends. CDR3 bases: TGCAGTGCTAGACCAGGGGAAGAGACCCAGTACTTC. It encodes CSARPGEETQYF.

This clonotype was counted a few times. The V gene is TRBV6-1, the J gene TRBJ1-1; TRBD1 aligns across 11 bases. CDR1 and CDR2 from the germline V gene are MNHNS and SASEGT. The CDR3 loop spans 14 amino acids. J gave up 5 bases and V 6 bases, and 5 bases lay outside the gene matches. CDR3 protein: CASRRGTGGTEAFF. The CDR3 coding sequence is TGTGCCAGCAGACGCGGGACAGGGGGGACTGAAGCTTTCTTT.

This clonotype was detected only a few times. The V call is TRBV6-1, the J call TRBJ1-2; tentative D call: TRBD1 (5 bases). The CDR3 sequence is 14 residues long. Trimming shortened V by 11 bases and J by 7 bases, and 23 bases separated the two germline ends. From germline, CDR1 is MNHNS and CDR2 SASEGT. The CDR3 region is CAVGYQGALGGYTF. The CDR3 DNA sequence: TGTGCCGTAGGATACCAGGGTGCCTTGGGTGGCTACACCTTC.

J is TRBJ2-7 and V is TRBV6-1; D is uncertain. The germline gives CDR1 MNHNS, CDR2 SASEGT. The CDR3 extends over 12 amino acids. The V gene lost 3 bases and the J gene lost 2 bases, with 5 bases spanning the gap. CDR3 coding DNA: TGTGCCAGCAGTGATTTTCCCTACGAGCAGTACTTC. Protein sequence: CASSDFPYEQYF.

This clonotype was found a few times. This chain uses TRBV5-1 with TRBJ1-2; the D is unclear. Per germline, CDR1 SGHRS and CDR2 YFSETQ. V dropped 0 bases and J dropped 5 bases, with 5 bases sitting between them. The CDR3 consists of 12 residues. The CDR3 spells CASSLEEYGYTF. The DNA of the CDR3 is TGCGCCAGCAGCTTGGAAGAGTATGGCTACACCTTC.

The chain is built from TRBV7-2 and TRBJ2-3; D uncertain. The CDR3 extends over 12 amino acids. V shed 5 bases and J shed 5 bases, with 8 bases lying between them. CDR1 is SGHTA and CDR2 is FQGNSA in the germline V gene. DNA for the CDR3: TGTGCCAGCAGCCCGTTCGGAGATACGCAGTATTTT. Amino acid sequence: CASSPFGDTQYF.

This clonotype appeared a few times. The J gene is TRBJ1-2, the V gene TRBV20-1; maybe TRBD1 (6 bases). Germline CDR1 is DFQATT and CDR2 is SNEGSKA (reference sequence). The V end was cut by 4 bases, the J end by 1 base, with 19 bases between. The CDR3 length is 16 residues. The CDR3 DNA follows: TGCAGTGCTAATCCCTCAGGGGTCCACAATAACTATGGCTACACCTTC. Protein sequence: CSANPSGVHNNYGYTF.